The sequence of this T cell receptor beta chain was determined in a study of CD8+ T cells in alopecia areata. Looking at the study overall: Tofacitinib ran 6 to 18 months, followed by 6 months off drug.

RNA was isolated and reverse transcribed to cDNA, the sequencing template. This table comes from immunoSEQ multiplex PCR, and its TCRdb copy is limited to in-frame clones, with some not included. The sample gives about 60,000 clones, 40% to 55% of which show up once; 20% is in the top ten. This CDR3 is 13 amino acids long. CDR1 LNHNV and CDR2 YYDKDF come from the germline V gene (reference sequence). V was cut by 3 bases and J by 6 bases, with 12 bases left in between. As to treatment: oral pan-JAK inhibitor, 5-10 mg twice daily. The sequence derives from a human donor with alopecia areata. Sequences were derived from CD8+ T cells sorted from blood, sampled around week 37, from a patient treated with tofacitinib. This rearrangement joins TRBV15 to TRBJ2-7; D unresolved. The chain's CDR3 is CATSRAIWVEQYF. The CDR3 bases are TGTGCCACCAGCAGGGCTATATGGGTCGAGCAGTACTTC.